Reported below is one TCR beta chain. The data stem from a study of blood T cells in healthy people across ages. The individuals who served as donors were healthy Caucasians living in Russia, aged roughly 6 to 95. Each donor supplied ten milliliters of peripheral blood. The second PCR ran about 6 to 12 cycles with a sample-barcoded 5' primer and J-beta primers. A minimum of 3 million CDR3-containing paired-end reads was obtained for each sample. TCRdb passed the 5' RACE reads through MiXCR, listing each CDR3 protein once. The repertoire holds hundreds of thousands of distinct CDR3 sequences, with about 50% as singletons. Germline V lookup: CDR1 DFQATT, CDR2 SNEGSKA (reference sequence). The CDR3 runs to 14 residues. Losses at the gene ends were 3 bases for V and 11 bases for J; bases not matched to a gene: 11.

The sample taken for sequencing was blood. The clonotype was recovered from an elderly woman in good health. V usage is TRBV20-1 and J usage is TRBJ1-1; 11 nucleotides agree with TRBD1. The CDR3 spells CSARWRTGGAPAFF. CDR3 bases: TGCAGTGCTAGGTGGCGGACAGGGGGCGCCCCGGCTTTCTTT.